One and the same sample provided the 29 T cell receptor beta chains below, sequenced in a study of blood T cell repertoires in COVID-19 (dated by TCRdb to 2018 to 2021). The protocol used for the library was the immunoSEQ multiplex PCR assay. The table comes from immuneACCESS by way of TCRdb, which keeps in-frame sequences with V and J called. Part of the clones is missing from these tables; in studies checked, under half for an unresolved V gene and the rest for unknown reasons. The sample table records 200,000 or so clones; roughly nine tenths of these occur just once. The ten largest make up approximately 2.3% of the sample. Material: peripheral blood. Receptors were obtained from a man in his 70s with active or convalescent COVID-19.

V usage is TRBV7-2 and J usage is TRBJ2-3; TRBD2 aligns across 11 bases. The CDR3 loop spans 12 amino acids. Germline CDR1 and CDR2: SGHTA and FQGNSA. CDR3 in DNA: TGTAGTAGCGGGGGGGCGTTTTATACGCAGTATTTT. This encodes CSSGGAFYTQYF.

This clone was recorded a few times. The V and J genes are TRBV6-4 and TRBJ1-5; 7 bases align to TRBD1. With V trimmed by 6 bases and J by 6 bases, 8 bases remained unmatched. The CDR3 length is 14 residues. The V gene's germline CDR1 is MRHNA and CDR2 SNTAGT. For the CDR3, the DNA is TGTGCCAGCAGCCCGACAGGGATCGGTCAGCCCCAGCATTTT. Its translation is CASSPTGIGQPQHF.

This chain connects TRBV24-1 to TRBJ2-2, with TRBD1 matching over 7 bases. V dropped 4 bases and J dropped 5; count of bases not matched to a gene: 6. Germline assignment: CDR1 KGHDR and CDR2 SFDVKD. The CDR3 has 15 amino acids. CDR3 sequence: CATSEPDRPTGELFF. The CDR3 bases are TGTGCCACCAGTGAACCGGACAGGCCTACCGGGGAGCTGTTTTTT.

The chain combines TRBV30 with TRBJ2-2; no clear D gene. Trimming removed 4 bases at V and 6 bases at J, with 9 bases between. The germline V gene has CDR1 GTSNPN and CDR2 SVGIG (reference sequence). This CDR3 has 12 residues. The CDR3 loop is CAWTRGSGELFF. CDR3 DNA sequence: TGTGCCTGGACCAGAGGTTCCGGGGAGCTGTTTTTT.

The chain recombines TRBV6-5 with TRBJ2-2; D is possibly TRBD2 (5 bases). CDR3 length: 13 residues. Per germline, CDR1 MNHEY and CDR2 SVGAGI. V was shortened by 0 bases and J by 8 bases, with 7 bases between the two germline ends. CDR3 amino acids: CASSYSGGGELFF. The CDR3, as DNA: TGTGCCAGCAGTTACTCAGGCGGGGGGGAGCTGTTTTTT.

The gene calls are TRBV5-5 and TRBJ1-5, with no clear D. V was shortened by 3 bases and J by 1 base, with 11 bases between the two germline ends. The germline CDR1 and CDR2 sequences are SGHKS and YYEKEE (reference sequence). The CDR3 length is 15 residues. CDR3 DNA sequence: TGTGCCAGCAGCTGGGTGACGGGAAGCAATCAGCCCCAGCATTTT. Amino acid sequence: CASSWVTGSNQPQHF. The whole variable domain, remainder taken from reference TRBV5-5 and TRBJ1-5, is DAGVTQSPTHLIKTRGQQVTLRCSPISGHKSVSWYQQVLGQGPQFIFQYYEKEERGRGNFPDRFSARQFPNYSSELNVNALLLGDSALYLCASSWVTGSNQPQHFGDGTRLSIL.

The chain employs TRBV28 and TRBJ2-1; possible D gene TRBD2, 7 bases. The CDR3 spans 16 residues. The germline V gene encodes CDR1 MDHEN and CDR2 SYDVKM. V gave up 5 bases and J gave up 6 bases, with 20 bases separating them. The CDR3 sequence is CASSIPGGAAGNEQFF. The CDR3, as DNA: TGTGCCAGCAGTATCCCTGGGGGGGCAGCGGGCAATGAGCAGTTCTTC.

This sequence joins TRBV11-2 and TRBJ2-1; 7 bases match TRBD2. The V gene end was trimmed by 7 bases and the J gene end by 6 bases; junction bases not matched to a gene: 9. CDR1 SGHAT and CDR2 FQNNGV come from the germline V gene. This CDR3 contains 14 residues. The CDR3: CASIKGRGGNEQFF. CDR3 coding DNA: TGTGCCAGCATTAAGGGGAGGGGAGGCAATGAGCAGTTCTTC.

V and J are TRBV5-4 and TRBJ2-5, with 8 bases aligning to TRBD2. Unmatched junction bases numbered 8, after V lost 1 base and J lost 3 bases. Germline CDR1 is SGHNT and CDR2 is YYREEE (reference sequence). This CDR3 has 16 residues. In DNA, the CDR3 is TGTGCCAGCAGCTTGATAGACGGGGGGGGGAAAGAGACCCAGTACTTC. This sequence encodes CASSLIDGGGKETQYF.

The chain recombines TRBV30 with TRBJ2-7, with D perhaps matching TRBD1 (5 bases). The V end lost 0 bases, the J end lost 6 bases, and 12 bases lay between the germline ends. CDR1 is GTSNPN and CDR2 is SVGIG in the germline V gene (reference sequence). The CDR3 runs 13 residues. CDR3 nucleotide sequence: TGTGCCTGGAGTGTTGGGCAGGGTTCCGAGCAGTACTTC. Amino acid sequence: CAWSVGQGSEQYF. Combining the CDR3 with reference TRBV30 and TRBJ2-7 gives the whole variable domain SQTIHQWPATLVQPVGSPLSLECTVEGTSNPNLYWYRQAAGRGLQLLFYSVGIGQISSEVPQNLSASRPQDRQFILSSKKLLLSDSGFYLCAWSVGQGSEQYFGPGTRLTVT.

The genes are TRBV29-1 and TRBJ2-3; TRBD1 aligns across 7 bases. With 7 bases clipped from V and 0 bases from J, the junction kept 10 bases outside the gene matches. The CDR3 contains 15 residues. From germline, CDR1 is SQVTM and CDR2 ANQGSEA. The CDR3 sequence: CSALTGTASTDTQYF. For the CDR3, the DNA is TGCAGCGCCTTAACCGGGACAGCAAGCACAGATACGCAGTATTTT.

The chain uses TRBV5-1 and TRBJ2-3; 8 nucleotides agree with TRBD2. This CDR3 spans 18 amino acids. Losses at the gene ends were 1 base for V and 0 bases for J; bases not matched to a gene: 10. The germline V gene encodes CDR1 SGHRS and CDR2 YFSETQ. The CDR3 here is CASSLRELAGTSTDTQYF. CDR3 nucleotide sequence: TGCGCCAGCAGCTTGCGAGAGTTAGCGGGGACCAGCACAGATACGCAGTATTTT.

The CDR3 reads CASSYLAGGPTNEQFF. In nucleotides, the CDR3 is TGTGCCAGCAGTTACCTAGCGGGAGGGCCCACGAATGAGCAGTTCTTC. V gene TRBV6-2 or TRBV6-3 combines with J gene TRBJ2-1; TRBD2 agrees at 12 bases. Trimming cost V 2 bases and J 7 bases; bases outside gene matches: 6. The V gene's germline CDR1 is MNHEY and CDR2 SVGEGT. CDR3 length: 16 amino acids.

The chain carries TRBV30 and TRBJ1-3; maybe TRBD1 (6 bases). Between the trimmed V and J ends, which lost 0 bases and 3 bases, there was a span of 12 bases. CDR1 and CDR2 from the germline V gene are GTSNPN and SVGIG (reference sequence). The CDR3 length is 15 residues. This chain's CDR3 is CAWSVSGVFGNTIYF. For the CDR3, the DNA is TGTGCCTGGAGTGTATCAGGGGTTTTTGGAAACACCATATATTTT.

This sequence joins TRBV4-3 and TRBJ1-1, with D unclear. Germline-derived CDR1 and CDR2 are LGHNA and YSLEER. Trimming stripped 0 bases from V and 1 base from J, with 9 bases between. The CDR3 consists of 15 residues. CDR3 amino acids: CASSQDPRGNTEAFF. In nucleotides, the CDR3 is TGCGCCAGCAGCCAAGACCCCCGGGGGAACACTGAAGCTTTCTTT.

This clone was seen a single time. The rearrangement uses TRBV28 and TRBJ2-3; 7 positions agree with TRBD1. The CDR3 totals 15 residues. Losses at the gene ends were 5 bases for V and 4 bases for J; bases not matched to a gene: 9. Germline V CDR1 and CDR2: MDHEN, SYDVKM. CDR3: CASSLFSQGADTQYF. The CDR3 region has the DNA TGTGCCAGCAGTCTTTTCTCCCAGGGGGCAGATACGCAGTATTTT. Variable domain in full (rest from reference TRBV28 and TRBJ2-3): DVKVTQSSRYLVKRTGEKVFLECVQDMDHENMFWYRQDPGLGLRLIYFSYDVKMKEKGDIPEGYSVSREKKERFSLILESASTNQTSMYLCASSLFSQGADTQYFGPGTRLTVL.

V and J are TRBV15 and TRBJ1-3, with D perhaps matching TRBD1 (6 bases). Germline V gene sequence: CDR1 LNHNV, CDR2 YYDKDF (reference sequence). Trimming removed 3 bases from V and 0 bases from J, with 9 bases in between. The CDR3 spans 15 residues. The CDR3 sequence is CATSRDSHSGNTIYF. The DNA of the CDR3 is TGTGCCACCAGCAGGGACAGTCACTCTGGAAACACCATATATTTT.

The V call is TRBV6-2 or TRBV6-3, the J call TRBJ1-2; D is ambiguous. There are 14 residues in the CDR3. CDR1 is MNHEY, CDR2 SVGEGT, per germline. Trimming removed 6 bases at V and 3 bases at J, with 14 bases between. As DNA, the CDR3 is TGTGCCAGCAGCAACCTAGGAGGATACTATGGCTACACCTTC. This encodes CASSNLGGYYGYTF.

The CDR3 DNA reads TGTGCCAGCAGAAGTAGTCAGGGGTCCTACGAGCAGTACTTC. Translating it yields CASRSSQGSYEQYF. The chain recombines TRBV28 with TRBJ2-7; TRBD1 is a possible D gene (6 bases). CDR3 size: 14 residues. V shed 6 bases and J shed 1 base, with 13 bases lying between them. Germline V gives CDR1 MDHEN, CDR2 SYDVKM.

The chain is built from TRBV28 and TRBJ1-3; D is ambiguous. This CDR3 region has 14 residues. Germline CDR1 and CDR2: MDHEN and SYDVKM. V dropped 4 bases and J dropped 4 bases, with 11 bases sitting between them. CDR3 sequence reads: CASSSYPAGNTIYF. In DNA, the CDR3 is TGTGCCAGCAGTTCGTACCCTGCGGGAAACACCATATATTTT. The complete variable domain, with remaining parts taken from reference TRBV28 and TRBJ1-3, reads DVKVTQSSRYLVKRTGEKVFLECVQDMDHENMFWYRQDPGLGLRLIYFSYDVKMKEKGDIPEGYSVSREKKERFSLILESASTNQTSMYLCASSSYPAGNTIYFGEGSWLTVV.

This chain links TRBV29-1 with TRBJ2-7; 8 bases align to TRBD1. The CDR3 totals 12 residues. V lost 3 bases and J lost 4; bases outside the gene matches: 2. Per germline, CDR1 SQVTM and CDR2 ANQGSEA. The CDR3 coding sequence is TGCAGCGTTGACAGGGGGCCGTACGAGCAGTACTTC. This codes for CSVDRGPYEQYF.

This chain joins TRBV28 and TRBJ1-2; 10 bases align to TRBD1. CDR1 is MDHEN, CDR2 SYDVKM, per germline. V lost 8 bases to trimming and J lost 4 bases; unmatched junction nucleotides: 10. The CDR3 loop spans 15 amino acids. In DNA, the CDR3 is TGTGCCAGCGGAAAGACAGGGGGCGCGGTCTATGGCTACACCTTC. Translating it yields CASGKTGGAVYGYTF.

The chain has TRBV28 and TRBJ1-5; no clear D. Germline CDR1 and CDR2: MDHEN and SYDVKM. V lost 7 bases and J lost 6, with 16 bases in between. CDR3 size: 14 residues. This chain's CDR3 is CASTTGGFGQPQHF. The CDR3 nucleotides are TGTGCCAGCACCACCGGAGGTTTTGGTCAGCCCCAGCATTTT.

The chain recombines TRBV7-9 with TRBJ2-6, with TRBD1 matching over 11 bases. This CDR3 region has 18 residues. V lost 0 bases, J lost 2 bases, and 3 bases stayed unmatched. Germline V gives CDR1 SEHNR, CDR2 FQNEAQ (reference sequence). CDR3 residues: CASSLAGTGGPGANVLTF. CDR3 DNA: TGTGCCAGCAGCTTAGCTGGGACAGGGGGACCTGGGGCCAACGTCCTGACTTTC. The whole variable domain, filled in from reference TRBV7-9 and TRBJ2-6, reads DTGVSQNPRHKITKRGQNVTFRCDPISEHNRLYWYRQTLGQGPEFLTYFQNEAQLEKSRLLSDRFSAERPKGSFSTLEIQRTEQGDSAMYLCASSLAGTGGPGANVLTFGAGSRLTVL.

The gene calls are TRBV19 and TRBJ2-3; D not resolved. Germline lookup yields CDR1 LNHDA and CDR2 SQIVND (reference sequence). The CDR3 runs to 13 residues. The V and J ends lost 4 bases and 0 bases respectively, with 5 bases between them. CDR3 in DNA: TGTGCCAGTAGTAGGGCTAGCACAGATACGCAGTATTTT. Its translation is CASSRASTDTQYF.

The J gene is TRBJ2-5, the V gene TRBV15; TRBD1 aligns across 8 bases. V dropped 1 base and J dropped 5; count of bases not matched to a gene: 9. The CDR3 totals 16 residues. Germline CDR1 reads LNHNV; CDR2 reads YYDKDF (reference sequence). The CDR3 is CATSRAGRGHRETQYF. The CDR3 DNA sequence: TGTGCCACCAGCAGAGCGGGCAGGGGGCACCGGGAGACCCAGTACTTC.

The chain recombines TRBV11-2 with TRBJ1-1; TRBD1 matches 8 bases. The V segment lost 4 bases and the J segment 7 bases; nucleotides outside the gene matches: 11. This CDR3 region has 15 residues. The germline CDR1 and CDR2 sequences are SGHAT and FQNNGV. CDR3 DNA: TGTGCCAGCAGCTCTGTCGACAGGGGATCGAATGAAGCTTTCTTT. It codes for CASSSVDRGSNEAFF.

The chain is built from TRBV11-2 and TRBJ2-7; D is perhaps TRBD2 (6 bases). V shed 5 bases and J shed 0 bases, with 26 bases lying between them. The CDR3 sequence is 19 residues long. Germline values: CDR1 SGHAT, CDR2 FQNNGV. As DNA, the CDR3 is TGTGCCAGCAGCCTGGACCCGGGACTCTTTAATCCGAGCTCCTACGAGCAGTACTTC. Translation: CASSLDPGLFNPSSYEQYF.

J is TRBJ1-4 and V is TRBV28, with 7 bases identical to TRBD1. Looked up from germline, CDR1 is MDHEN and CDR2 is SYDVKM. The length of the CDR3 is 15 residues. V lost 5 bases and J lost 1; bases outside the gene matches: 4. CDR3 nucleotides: TGTGCCAGCAGTACCCAGGGGGGAACTAATGAAAAACTGTTTTTT. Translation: CASSTQGGTNEKLFF.